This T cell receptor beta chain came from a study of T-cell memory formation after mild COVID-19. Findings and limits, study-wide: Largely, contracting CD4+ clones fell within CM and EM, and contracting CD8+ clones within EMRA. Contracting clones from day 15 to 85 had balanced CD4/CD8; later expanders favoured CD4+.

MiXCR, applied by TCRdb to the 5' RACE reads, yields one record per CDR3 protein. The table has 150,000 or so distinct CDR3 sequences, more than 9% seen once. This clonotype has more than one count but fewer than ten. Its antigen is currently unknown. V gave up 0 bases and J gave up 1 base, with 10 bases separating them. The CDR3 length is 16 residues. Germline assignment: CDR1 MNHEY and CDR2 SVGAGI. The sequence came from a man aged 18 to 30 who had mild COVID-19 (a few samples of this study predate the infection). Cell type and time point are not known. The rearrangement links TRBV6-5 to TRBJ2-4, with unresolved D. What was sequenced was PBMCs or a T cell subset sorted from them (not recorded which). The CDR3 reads CASSYSPDKAKNIQYF. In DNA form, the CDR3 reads TGTGCCAGCAGTTACTCCCCAGACAAGGCCAAAAACATTCAGTACTTC.